The 29 T cell receptor beta chains in this list originate from one sample, sequenced in a study of T cell repertoires in cytomegalovirus infection. Using its own MiXCR run on the reads, TCRdb lists one record per CDR3 protein. The sample contains thousands of distinct CDR3 sequences, roughly half of which appear only once. These TCRs are of unknown antigen specificity. Sequencing used PBMCs, sequenced either directly or after in vitro stimulation (not recorded which). The receptors come from a human donor in good health (CMV status not recorded). Some clones in this sample may be carry-over from other donors' samples.

This chain connects TRBV7-9 to TRBJ2-7, with 12 bases matching TRBD1. V dropped 3 bases and J dropped 12; count of bases not matched to a gene: 12. The CDR3 length is 15 residues. The germline V gene encodes CDR1 SEHNR and CDR2 FQNEAQ (reference sequence). CDR3 in amino acids: CASSFRDRGRYLRYF. Here the CDR3 DNA reads TGTGCCAGCAGCTTTAGGGACAGGGGGCGTTACTTACGGTACTTC. Combining the CDR3 with reference TRBV7-9 and TRBJ2-7 gives the whole variable domain DTGVSQNPRHKITKRGQNVTFRCDPISEHNRLYWYRQTLGQGPEFLTYFQNEAQLEKSRLLSDRFSAERPKGSFSTLEIQRTEQGDSAMYLCASSFRDRGRYLRYFGPGTRLTVT.

In its sample, this clonotype was seen a few times. The chain couples TRBV12-3 or TRBV12-4 to TRBJ2-1, with 15 bases aligning to TRBD2. This CDR3 contains 15 residues. Trimming cost V 7 bases and J 10 bases; bases outside gene matches: 8. The DNA for the CDR3 is TGTGCCAGCACTCTACGGACTAGCGGGGGGGAAGAGCAGTTCTTC. Its translation is CASTLRTSGGEEQFF.

The CDR3 region has the DNA TGTGCCAGCAGTTTTAGTGGGGGAGCTTTCTTT. Translating gives CASSFSGGAFF. The rearrangement joins TRBV12-3 or TRBV12-4 to TRBJ1-1; TRBD1 is a possible D gene (5 bases). This CDR3 is built from 11 residues. The germline V and J ends were trimmed by 3 bases and 10 bases, with 9 bases remaining between them.

The chain joins TRBV20-1 to TRBJ1-3; TRBD1 matches at 10 bases. The trim removed 5 bases at V and 3 bases at J, leaving 4 bases unmatched. The CDR3 loop spans 14 amino acids. In germline, CDR1 is DFQATT, CDR2 SNEGSKA (reference sequence). CDR3 DNA: TGCAGTGCTGGGGACAGGGGCGTTGGAAACACCATATATTTT. Protein: CSAGDRGVGNTIYF.

Concerning this clonotype: Its ends do not fully match the called genes, so a read error is possible. In DNA, the CDR3 is TGTGCCTGCAGCTCCCGGGACATGTGTTTCTACGAGCAGTTCTTC. Protein: CACSSRDMCFYEQFF. The rearrangement uses TRBV7-6 and TRBJ2-7; D might be TRBD1 (6 bases). TRBJ2-1 matches the DNA end more closely, so the J call is doubtful. Germline V CDR1 and CDR2: SGHVS, FNYEAQ. The CDR3 extends over 15 amino acids.

This clonotype was recorded many times. This rearrangement joins TRBV28 to TRBJ1-6; TRBD1 aligns across 9 bases. The CDR3 is 18 residues long. Germline V gene data show CDR1 as MDHEN and CDR2 as SYDVKM. With 4 bases clipped from V and 10 bases from J, the junction kept 17 bases outside the gene matches. In DNA form, the CDR3 reads TGTGCCAGCAGTTCCCTTGGGTACCGGGACAGGGCAAACTCACCCCTCCACTTT. Its protein product is CASSSLGYRDRANSPLHF.

Remarks on this clonotype: A clone one base away is much larger, so this may be a read error. V gene TRBV27 combines with J gene TRBJ1-5; TRBD1 matches 8 bases. The CDR3 runs 14 residues. The germline gives CDR1 MNHEY, CDR2 SMNVEV (reference sequence). DNA of the CDR3: TGTACCAGCAGTCAGACAGGGGAGAATCAGCCCCAGCATTTT. Its protein is CTSSQTGENQPQHF.

The table lists this clonotype with a few counts. This chain links TRBV7-2 with TRBJ2-7; D might be TRBD2 (6 bases). Trimming took 4 bases from V and 3 from J, leaving 16 bases between them. Germline values: CDR1 SGHTA, CDR2 FQGNSA. This CDR3 has 15 residues. The DNA for the CDR3 is TGTGCCAGCAGCTATTTGGCGGGGCCACTCTACGAGCAGTACTTC. It yields the protein CASSYLAGPLYEQYF.

As for this clonotype: The conserved phenylalanine or tryptophan normally closing the CDR3 is absent here, so this likely arose from a read error. Because the CDR3's place on the DNA is in doubt, the DNA is left out and the CDR3 is given as listed by TCRdb. The chain is built from TRBV6-5 and TRBJ1-5; the table gives TRBD1 as D, unverified against the DNA. Germline CDR1 MNHEY, CDR2 SVGAGI. The CDR3 contains 15 residues when both ends are counted. The CDR3 reads CAKCLRQGTNQPQTC.

The chain employs TRBV7-3 and TRBJ2-5; D uncertain. Germline assignment: CDR1 SGHTA and CDR2 FQGTGA. The CDR3 totals 16 residues. V lost 5 bases and J 0 bases, leaving 16 bases between the germline ends. This CDR3 is CASSRPDGLYQETQYF. As DNA, the CDR3 is TGTGCCAGCAGCAGGCCCGATGGCCTGTACCAAGAGACCCAGTACTTC. Combining the CDR3 with reference TRBV7-3 and TRBJ2-5 gives the whole variable domain GAGVSQTPSNKVTEKGKYVELRCDPISGHTALYWYRQSLGQGPEFLIYFQGTGAADDSGLPNDRFFAVRPEGSVSTLKIQRTERGDSAVYLCASSRPDGLYQETQYFGPGTRLLVL.

The rearrangement joins TRBV7-9 to TRBJ1-1; the D gene is possibly TRBD1 (5 bases). V lost 0 bases and J lost 3, with 5 bases in between. This CDR3 is built from 13 residues. CDR1 is SEHNR and CDR2 is FQNEAQ in the germline V gene (reference sequence). CDR3 region: CASSLAGDTEAFF. In nucleotides, the CDR3 is TGTGCCAGCAGCTTAGCAGGGGACACTGAAGCTTTCTTT.

The CDR3: CASSFLGRNTEAFF. The CDR3, as DNA: TGTGCCAGCAGCTTCTTAGGACGGAACACTGAAGCTTTCTTT. This chain connects TRBV7-2 to TRBJ1-1, with no clear D. CDR3 length: 14 residues. Germline V CDR1 and CDR2: SGHTA, FQGNSA. V lost 3 bases to trimming and J lost 1 base, with 9 bases between them.

This clonotype was seen only a few times. The rearrangement joins TRBV7-9 to TRBJ2-1, with D maybe TRBD1 (6 bases). CDR1 is SEHNR and CDR2 is FQNEAQ in the germline V gene (reference sequence). This CDR3 has 19 residues. The V gene lost 3 bases and the J gene lost 0 bases, with 21 bases spanning the gap. In DNA form, the CDR3 reads TGTGCCAGCAGCTTCGATACCCGGCGGACAGCCAGCTCCTACAATGAGCAGTTCTTC. Its translation is CASSFDTRRTASSYNEQFF.

Concerning this clonotype itself: A read error may account for a junction end that differs from germline. The chain carries TRBV4-1 and TRBJ2-1, with unresolved D. The CDR3 is 18 amino acids. CDR1 and CDR2 from the germline V gene are MGHRA and YSYEKL. CDR3 coding DNA: TGCGCCAGCAGCCAAGATGATCCCCCAGGAGCCTCCTACAATGTGCAGTTCTTC. Translation: CASSQDDPPGASYNVQFF.

This sequence joins TRBV12-3 or TRBV12-4 and TRBJ1-3; D perhaps matches TRBD1 (6 bases). The V end was cut by 3 bases, the J end by 3 bases, with 15 bases between. This CDR3 region has 16 residues. This CDR3 is CASSFIGGKFGNTIYF. The CDR3 DNA sequence: TGTGCCAGCAGTTTCATTGGGGGCAAATTTGGAAACACCATATATTTT.

This clonotype has at least ten counts. J is TRBJ2-1 and V is TRBV12-3 or TRBV12-4; TRBD2 agrees at 7 bases. Losses at the gene ends were 3 bases for V and 9 bases for J; bases not matched to a gene: 5. This CDR3 contains 13 residues. CDR3 bases: TGTGCCAGCAGTTTTACTTCGGGGGGTGAGCAGTTCTTC. Amino acid sequence: CASSFTSGGEQFF.

The count of this clonotype is one. A read error is likely, as this CDR3 ends without the conserved phenylalanine or tryptophan. The DNA is left out, because the CDR3 cannot be placed on it with certainty; the CDR3 is given as TCRdb lists it. The genes are TRBV12-3 or TRBV12-4 and TRBJ2-1; the table's D call TRBD1 went unverified against the DNA. The CDR3 is 20 residues long, counting both termini. The CDR3 sequence: CASSSLSLLGGERSYNERFL.

The count of this clonotype is one. The rearrangement uses TRBV28 and TRBJ2-1, with D maybe TRBD1 (6 bases). With 7 bases removed from V and 9 bases from J, the gap between germline ends came to 13 bases. From germline, CDR1 is MDHEN and CDR2 SYDVKM. The CDR3 covers 12 residues. The CDR3 DNA sequence: TGTGCCAGCAATTTGGGGGCGCTTGAGCAGTTCTTC. This codes for CASNLGALEQFF.

With respect to this clonotype: One end of the junction does not line up with germline, which may come from a read error. The chain is built from TRBV7-6 and TRBJ2-1; unclear D gene. Germline V gene sequence: CDR1 SGHVS, CDR2 FNYEAQ. CDR3 size: 15 residues. The CDR3 DNA reads TGTGGCAGCTTGTTGGGAATATCCACCTACAATGAGCAGTTCTTC. It encodes CGSLLGISTYNEQFF.

V gene TRBV7-2 combines with J gene TRBJ2-2; tentatively, D is TRBD2 (5 bases). Trimming removed 1 base from V and 0 bases from J, with 12 bases in between. Germline lookup yields CDR1 SGHTA and CDR2 FQGNSA. The CDR3 totals 17 residues. The CDR3 here is CASSLGVLGANTGELFF. The CDR3 coding sequence is TGTGCCAGCAGCTTAGGAGTATTGGGAGCGAACACCGGGGAGCTGTTTTTT.

The chain recombines TRBV28 with TRBJ2-3, with D unresolved. The CDR3 has 14 residues. The ends were cut back, 5 bases at V and 0 bases at J, with 9 bases in the middle. Germline CDR1 and CDR2: MDHEN and SYDVKM. This CDR3 reads CASSTSVSTDTQYF. The DNA of the CDR3 is TGTGCCAGCAGTACCTCGGTGAGCACAGATACGCAGTATTTT. Using reference TRBV28 and TRBJ2-3 for the parts outside the CDR3, the full variable domain is DVKVTQSSRYLVKRTGEKVFLECVQDMDHENMFWYRQDPGLGLRLIYFSYDVKMKEKGDIPEGYSVSREKKERFSLILESASTNQTSMYLCASSTSVSTDTQYFGPGTRLTVL.

As regards this clonotype: A much larger clone differs from this one at a single base, so this may be a read error. This rearrangement joins TRBV19 to TRBJ2-2; D might be TRBD1 (6 bases). CDR1 is LNHDA and CDR2 is SQIVND in the germline V gene (reference sequence). The CDR3 has 14 residues. V was trimmed by 8 bases and J by 1 base, leaving 11 bases between them. DNA of the CDR3: TGTGCCAGTGCCTCGACAGGGAACACCGGGGAGCTGTTTTTT. It encodes CASASTGNTGELFF.

A few counts support this clonotype. This chain uses TRBV7-9 with TRBJ2-7; D may correspond to TRBD1 or TRBD2 (6 bases each). Trimming pared 5 bases from V and 5 bases from J, leaving 16 bases between. Germline loops: CDR1 SEHNR, CDR2 FQNEAQ (reference sequence). The CDR3 extends over 14 amino acids. CDR3 residues: CASSITGGGDEQYF. The CDR3 DNA is TGTGCCAGCAGCATCACCGGGGGCGGCGACGAGCAGTACTTC.

The chain has TRBV7-9 and TRBJ2-1; D not resolved. Trimming removed 3 bases at V and 13 bases at J, with 25 bases between. From germline, CDR1 is SEHNR and CDR2 FQNEAQ (reference sequence). This CDR3 has 16 amino acids. The CDR3 protein is CASSLLGRSTDKDQFF. The CDR3 nucleotides are TGTGCCAGCAGCTTGTTGGGAAGATCCACCGACAAGGACCAGTTCTTC.

This clonotype was found once. The junction departs from the called germline gene at one end, perhaps through a read error. V usage is TRBV7-6 and J usage is TRBJ1-5, with D possibly TRBD1 on 5 matching bases. Germline assignment: CDR1 SGHVS and CDR2 FNYEAQ. The CDR3 covers 15 residues. The CDR3 bases are TGTGACAGCAGCCCCGAAACATACAGGAATCAGCACCAGCATTTT. This encodes CDSSPETYRNQHQHF.

V and J are TRBV12-3 or TRBV12-4 and TRBJ2-6; 7 bases line up with TRBD1. The V gene end was trimmed by 7 bases and the J gene end by 0 bases; junction bases not matched to a gene: 3. This CDR3 comprises 15 residues. The CDR3 region has the DNA TGTGCCAGCATGGGACAGAACTCTGGGGCCAACGTCCTGACTTTC. Protein sequence: CASMGQNSGANVLTF.

This clonotype has only one observation. The final CDR3 position lacks the conserved phenylalanine or tryptophan, pointing to a likely read error. It is unclear where the CDR3 begins or ends on the DNA, so no DNA is shown, and the CDR3 is as TCRdb lists it. The genes are TRBV7-9 and TRBJ2-1. Germline V gene data show CDR1 as SEHNR and CDR2 as FQNEAQ (reference sequence). The CDR3 sequence runs 16 residues, both termini included. CDR3 sequence: CAISLFGISTYNEQLC.

The genes are TRBV7-9 and TRBJ2-7; D call uncertain. Between the trimmed V and J ends, which lost 5 bases and 2 bases, there was a span of 16 bases. Germline-derived CDR1 and CDR2 are SEHNR and FQNEAQ (reference sequence). The CDR3 extends over 15 amino acids. The CDR3 is CASSPSPRSTYEQYF. The DNA of the CDR3 is TGTGCCAGCAGCCCCAGCCCCAGGTCAACCTACGAGCAGTACTTC.

Details on this clonotype: No conserved phenylalanine or tryptophan ends this CDR3, so it is likely a read error. Because the CDR3's place on the DNA is in doubt, the DNA is left out and the CDR3 is given as listed by TCRdb. The rearrangement links TRBV12-5 to TRBJ2-1; the table assigns TRBD2, which was not confirmed against the DNA. Germline lookup yields CDR1 LGHNT and CDR2 FRNRAP. From its first to its last residue, the CDR3 has 19 amino acids. This CDR3 is CASGLVSVIGAVPYNEPVL.